This TCR beta chain was observed in a study of cytotoxic CD8 clonotypes in ibrutinib-treated CLL. Researchers set a sequencing depth target of 1 in 200,000 to 1 in 1 million T cells. Measured with immunoSEQ multiplex PCR; TCRdb has only the in-frame clones, and not every one. The sample lists 150,000 to 200,000 clones; around nine tenths were seen once. Concerning this clone: Its matching antigen is unknown.

Whole-study findings and limits: The clonality rise at ibrutinib response reflected private clonotype expansion.

The V and J ends lost 4 bases and 0 bases respectively, with 4 bases between them. Per the germline V gene, CDR1 is SGHRS and CDR2 is YFSETQ. The CDR3 totals 12 residues. The sequences come from PBMCs, collected at disease progression, from a patient treated with ibrutinib. The TCR sequence derives from a human donor with chronic lymphocytic leukemia. The rearrangement links TRBV5-1 to TRBJ2-5; D is undetermined. CDR3 in DNA: TGCGCCAGCAGCATAGACCAAGAGACCCAGTACTTC. Protein: CASSIDQETQYF.